This is a list of T cell receptor beta chains from one sample in a study of shared clonotypes between healthy human individuals. Only in-frame clones appear in the TCRdb table, and some are missing; sequencing was by immunoSEQ multiplex PCR. The profile shows approximately 1,500,000 clones, 95% to 99% of them singletons. Sequenced material: naive CD4+ T cells sorted from blood. All receptors come from a young man in good health. CDR3s include the opening cysteine and the closing phenylalanine or tryptophan. Fields, in order: V gene, J gene, D gene, clone size, CDR3 protein, CDR3 DNA. The D gene is left open where the match is weak. Some rows mark clone size as missing; the rest say once, few, many or name a class of expanded clone.

V gene: TRBV18; J gene: TRBJ2-1; D gene: NA; clone size: NA; CDR3 protein: CASSPGAGSYNEQFF; CDR3 DNA: TGTGCCAGCTCACCAGGGGCTGGTTCCTACAATGAGCAGTTCTTC
V gene: TRBV10-3; J gene: TRBJ1-4; D gene: NA; clone size: NA; CDR3 protein: CAISELGTSEKLFF; CDR3 DNA: TGTGCCATCAGTGAGTTGGGGACTTCAGAAAAACTGTTTTTT
V gene: TRBV29-1; J gene: TRBJ2-1; D gene: NA; clone size: NA; CDR3 protein: CSVVLLPRQRPVEHGQFF; CDR3 DNA: TGCAGCGTTGTCCTCCTACCTCGCCAGCGCCCGGTCGAACATGGGCAGTTCTTC
V gene: TRBV5-1; J gene: TRBJ2-7; D gene: NA; clone size: NA; CDR3 protein: CASSLAEGTPPYEQYF; CDR3 DNA: TGCGCCAGCAGCTTGGCCGAGGGGACCCCTCCCTACGAGCAGTACTTC
V gene: TRBV6-1; J gene: TRBJ1-5; D gene: NA; clone size: NA; CDR3 protein: CASKLVGRRQPQHF; CDR3 DNA: TGTGCCAGCAAACTTGTAGGGAGGAGGCAGCCCCAGCATTTT
V gene: TRBV9; J gene: TRBJ2-7; D gene: NA; clone size: NA; CDR3 protein: CASSPQGRYEQYF; CDR3 DNA: TGTGCCAGCAGCCCCCAAGGTCGCTACGAGCAGTACTTC
V gene: TRBV7-2; J gene: TRBJ1-1; D gene: NA; clone size: NA; CDR3 protein: CASSLGTSGIAFF; CDR3 DNA: TGTGCCAGCAGCTTAGGAACGTCAGGGATAGCTTTCTTT
V gene: TRBV6-6; J gene: TRBJ1-5; D gene: NA; clone size: NA; CDR3 protein: CASSYSTQGWPQHF; CDR3 DNA: TGTGCCAGCAGTTACTCAACACAAGGGTGGCCCCAGCATTTT
V gene: TRBV5-4; J gene: TRBJ2-7; D gene: TRBD2; clone size: NA; CDR3 protein: CASSQKTSGYYEQYF; CDR3 DNA: TGTGCCAGCAGCCAAAAAACTAGCGGGTATTACGAGCAGTACTTC
V gene: TRBV5-1; J gene: TRBJ2-3; D gene: TRBD2; clone size: NA; CDR3 protein: CASSLTSAGVTDTQYF; CDR3 DNA: TGCGCCAGCAGCTTGACTAGCGCGGGAGTTACAGATACGCAGTATTTT
V gene: TRBV10-2; J gene: TRBJ2-5; D gene: NA; clone size: NA; CDR3 protein: CASSEVGGGETQYF; CDR3 DNA: TGCGCCAGCAGTGAAGTGGGAGGGGGTGAGACCCAGTACTTC
V gene: TRBV7-2; J gene: TRBJ2-2; D gene: TRBD2; clone size: once; CDR3 protein: CASSLIVAGGGTGELFF; CDR3 DNA: TGTGCCAGCAGCCTCATCGTAGCGGGAGGGGGCACCGGGGAGCTGTTTTTT
V gene: TRBV5-1; J gene: TRBJ1-1; D gene: TRBD1; clone size: NA; CDR3 protein: CASRKQGAGVNTEAFF; CDR3 DNA: TGCGCCAGCAGGAAACAGGGGGCGGGAGTGAACACTGAAGCTTTCTTT
V gene: TRBV29-1; J gene: TRBJ1-3; D gene: NA; clone size: NA; CDR3 protein: CSAEGSGNTIYF; CDR3 DNA: TGCAGCGCCGAAGGGTCTGGAAACACCATATATTTT
V gene: TRBV18; J gene: TRBJ1-5; D gene: NA; clone size: NA; CDR3 protein: CASSPPSNQPQHF; CDR3 DNA: TGTGCCAGCTCACCACCGAGCAATCAGCCCCAGCATTTT
V gene: TRBV11-2; J gene: TRBJ1-2; D gene: NA; clone size: NA; CDR3 protein: CASSLGQGKAYGYTF; CDR3 DNA: TGTGCCAGCAGCTTAGGGCAGGGGAAGGCCTATGGCTACACCTTC
V gene: TRBV27; J gene: TRBJ2-7; D gene: TRBD2; clone size: NA; CDR3 protein: CASSSPRWLAGGKAYEQYF; CDR3 DNA: TGTGCCAGCAGTTCCCCCCGGTGGCTAGCGGGAGGAAAAGCCTACGAGCAGTACTTC
V gene: TRBV28; J gene: TRBJ2-7; D gene: TRBD2; clone size: NA; CDR3 protein: CASRGTSDYEQYF; CDR3 DNA: TGTGCCAGCAGAGGGACTAGCGACTACGAGCAGTACTTC